This T cell receptor (beta chain) was captured by sequencing in a study of T cells after somatic rescue of genetic block. The CDR3 is 18 residues long. Using immunoSEQ multiplex PCR, the repertoire was profiled, and TCRdb retains in-frame clones only, with some absent. The sample yields 9,500 to 15,000 clones, 71% seen once. This TCR came from a boy aged 5-17 years. The specimen was peripheral blood mononuclear cells (PBMCs). The J gene is TRBJ2-4, the V gene TRBV21-1; the table names TRBD2, a call not compared with the DNA. TRBV21-1 is given as a pseudogene. The DNA of the CDR3 is TGTGCCAGCAGCAGACTAGCGGGAGAGGAGAGAGCCAAAAACATTCAGTACTTC. Residues: CASSRLAGEERAKNIQYF.